This entry is about one TCR beta chain. Profiled with immunoSEQ multiplex PCR; TCRdb holds only in-frame clones, not every one. The table has about 38,000 clones, roughly 87% seen once. The sample is drawn from a study of neoadjuvant nivolumab and ipilimumab in lung cancer. CDR3 length: 13 residues. CDR1 SEHNR and CDR2 FQNEAQ come from the germline V gene (reference sequence). The V end was cut by 5 bases, the J end by 1 base, with 9 bases between. The origin of this receptor is an adult with non-small cell lung cancer. The material sequenced was peripheral blood, taken before neoadjuvant nivolumab, alone or with ipilimumab. The rearrangement joins TRBV7-9 to TRBJ2-7; D gene uncertain. The CDR3 DNA sequence: TGTGCCAGCAGCCCACAGAGGTCCTACGAGCAGTACTTC. It yields the protein CASSPQRSYEQYF.